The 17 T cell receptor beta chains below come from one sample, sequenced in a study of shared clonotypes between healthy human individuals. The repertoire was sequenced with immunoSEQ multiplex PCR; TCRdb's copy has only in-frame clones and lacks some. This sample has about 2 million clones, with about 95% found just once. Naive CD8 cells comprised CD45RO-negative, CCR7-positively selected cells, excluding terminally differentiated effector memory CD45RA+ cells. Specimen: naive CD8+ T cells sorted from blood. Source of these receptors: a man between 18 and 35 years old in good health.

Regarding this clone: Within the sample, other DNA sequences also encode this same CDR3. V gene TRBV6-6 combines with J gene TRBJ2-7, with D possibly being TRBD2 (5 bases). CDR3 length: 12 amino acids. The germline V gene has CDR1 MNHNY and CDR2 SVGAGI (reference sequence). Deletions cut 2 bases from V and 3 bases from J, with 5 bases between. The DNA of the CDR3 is TGTGCCAGCAGTTACCGGGACTACGAGCAGTACTTC. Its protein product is CASSYRDYEQYF.

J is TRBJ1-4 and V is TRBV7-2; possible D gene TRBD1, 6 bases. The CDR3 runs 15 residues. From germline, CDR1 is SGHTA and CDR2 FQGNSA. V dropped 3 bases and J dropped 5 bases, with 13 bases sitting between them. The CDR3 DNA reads TGTGCCAGCAGCTTCAACCAGGGGTACAATGAAAAACTGTTTTTT. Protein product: CASSFNQGYNEKLFF.

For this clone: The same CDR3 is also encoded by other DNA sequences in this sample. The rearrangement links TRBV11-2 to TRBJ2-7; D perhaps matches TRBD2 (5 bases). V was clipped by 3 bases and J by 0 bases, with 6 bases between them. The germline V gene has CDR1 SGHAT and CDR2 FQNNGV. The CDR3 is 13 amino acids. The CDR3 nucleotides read TGTGCCAGCAGCTTGAGCGGCTCCTACGAGCAGTACTTC. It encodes CASSLSGSYEQYF. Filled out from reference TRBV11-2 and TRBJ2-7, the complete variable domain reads EAGVAQSPRYKIIEKRQSVAFWCNPISGHATLYWYQQILGQGPKLLIQFQNNGVVDDSQLPKDRFSAERLKGVDSTLKIQPAKLEDSAVYLCASSLSGSYEQYFGPGTRLTVT.

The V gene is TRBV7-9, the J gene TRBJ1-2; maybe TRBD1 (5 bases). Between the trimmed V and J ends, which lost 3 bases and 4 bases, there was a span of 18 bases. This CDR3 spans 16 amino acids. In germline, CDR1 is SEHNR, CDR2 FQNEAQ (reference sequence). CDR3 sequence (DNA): TGTGCCAGCAGCTTGACGACAGAAGTCTATGGCTATGGCTACACCTTC. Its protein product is CASSLTTEVYGYGYTF.

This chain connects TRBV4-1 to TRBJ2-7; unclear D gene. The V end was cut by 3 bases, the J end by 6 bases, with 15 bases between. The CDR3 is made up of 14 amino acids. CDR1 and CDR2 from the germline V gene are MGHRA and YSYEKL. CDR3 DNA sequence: TGCGCCAGCAGCCAGTCTACGATGATGGGCGAGCAGTACTTC. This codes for CASSQSTMMGEQYF.

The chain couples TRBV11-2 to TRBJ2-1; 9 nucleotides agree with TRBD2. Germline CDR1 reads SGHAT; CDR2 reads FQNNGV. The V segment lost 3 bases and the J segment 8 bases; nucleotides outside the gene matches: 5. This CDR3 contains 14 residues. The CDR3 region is CASSLGLAGHEQFF. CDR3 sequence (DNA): TGTGCCAGCAGCTTGGGGCTAGCGGGGCATGAGCAGTTCTTC.

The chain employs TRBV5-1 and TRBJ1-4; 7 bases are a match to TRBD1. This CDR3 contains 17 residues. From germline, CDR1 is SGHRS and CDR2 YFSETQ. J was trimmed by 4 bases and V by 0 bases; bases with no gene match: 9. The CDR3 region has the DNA TGCGCCAGCAGCTTGGCCGAGAGGGGGCGAGATAATGAAAAACTGTTTTTT. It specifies CASSLAERGRDNEKLFF.

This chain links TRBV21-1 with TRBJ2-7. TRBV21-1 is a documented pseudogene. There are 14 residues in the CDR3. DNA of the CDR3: TGTGCCAGCAGCCGGGACGGGCAATCCTACGAGCAGTACTTC. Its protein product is CASSRDGQSYEQYF.

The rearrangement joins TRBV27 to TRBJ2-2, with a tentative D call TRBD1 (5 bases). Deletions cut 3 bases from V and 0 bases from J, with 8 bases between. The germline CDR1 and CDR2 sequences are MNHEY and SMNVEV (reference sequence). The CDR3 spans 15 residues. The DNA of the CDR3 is TGTGCCAGCAGTTTGTGGACACCGAACACCGGGGAGCTGTTTTTT. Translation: CASSLWTPNTGELFF.

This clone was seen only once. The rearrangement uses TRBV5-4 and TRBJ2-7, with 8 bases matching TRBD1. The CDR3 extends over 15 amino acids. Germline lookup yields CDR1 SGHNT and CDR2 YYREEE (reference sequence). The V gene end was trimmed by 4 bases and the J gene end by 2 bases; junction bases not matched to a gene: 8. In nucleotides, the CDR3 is TGTGCCAGCAGCGCGGGACAGGCGAACCCCTACGAGCAGTACTTC. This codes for CASSAGQANPYEQYF.

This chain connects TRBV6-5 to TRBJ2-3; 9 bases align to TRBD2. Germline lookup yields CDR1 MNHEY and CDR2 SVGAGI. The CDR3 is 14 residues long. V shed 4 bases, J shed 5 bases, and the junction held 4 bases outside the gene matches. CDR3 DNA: TGTGCCAGCAGTTTAGCGGGAGACGGAGATACGCAGTATTTT. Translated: CASSLAGDGDTQYF.

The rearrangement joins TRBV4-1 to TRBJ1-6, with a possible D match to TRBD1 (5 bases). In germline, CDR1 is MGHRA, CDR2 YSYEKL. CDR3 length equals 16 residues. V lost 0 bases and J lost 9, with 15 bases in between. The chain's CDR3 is CASSQDPRGEISPLHF. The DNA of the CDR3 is TGCGCCAGCAGCCAAGATCCTAGGGGTGAGATTTCACCCCTCCACTTT.

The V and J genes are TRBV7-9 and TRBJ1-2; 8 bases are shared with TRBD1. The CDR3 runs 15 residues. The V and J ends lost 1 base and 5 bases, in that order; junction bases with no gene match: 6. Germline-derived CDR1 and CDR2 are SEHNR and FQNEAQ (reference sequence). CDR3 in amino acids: CASSLGTTGVYGYTF. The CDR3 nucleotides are TGTGCCAGCAGCTTAGGCACGACAGGGGTATATGGCTACACCTTC.

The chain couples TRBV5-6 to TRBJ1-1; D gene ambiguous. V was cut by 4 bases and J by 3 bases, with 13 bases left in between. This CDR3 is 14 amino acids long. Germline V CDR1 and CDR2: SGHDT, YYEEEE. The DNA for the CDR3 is TGTGCCAGCAGCCCAAGCGGCGGATACACTGAAGCTTTCTTT. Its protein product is CASSPSGGYTEAFF.

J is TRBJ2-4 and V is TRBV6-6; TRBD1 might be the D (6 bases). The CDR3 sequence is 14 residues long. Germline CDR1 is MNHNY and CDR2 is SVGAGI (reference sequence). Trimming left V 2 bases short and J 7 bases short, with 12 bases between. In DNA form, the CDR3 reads TGTGCCAGCAGTTACGGCAGGGGCGAGAACATTCAGTACTTC. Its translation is CASSYGRGENIQYF.

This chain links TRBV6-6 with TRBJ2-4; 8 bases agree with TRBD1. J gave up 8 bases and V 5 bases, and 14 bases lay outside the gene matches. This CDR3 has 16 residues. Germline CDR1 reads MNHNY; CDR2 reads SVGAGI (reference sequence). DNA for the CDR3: TGTGCCAGCAGTCCCTCCCAGGGGGCCGTCAGGGACATTCAGTACTTC. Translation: CASSPSQGAVRDIQYF.

The CDR3 protein is CASSYRDSYEQYF. CDR3 in DNA: TGTGCCAGCAGCTACCGGGACAGCTACGAGCAGTACTTC. The chain is built from TRBV5-4 and TRBJ2-7; 7 bases align to TRBD1. The germline gives CDR1 SGHNT, CDR2 YYREEE (reference sequence). The CDR3 covers 13 residues. V lost 3 bases and J lost 3; bases outside the gene matches: 3.